This passage covers 21 T cell receptor beta chains from one sample sequenced in a study of T cell changes during pregnancy in multiple sclerosis. The assay was immunoSEQ multiplex PCR, and TCRdb's table has in-frame clones only and misses some. The sample includes tens of thousands of clones, 90% to 95% of them seen just once. The source material was peripheral blood, sampled after pregnancy. Every receptor here comes from a female donor in good health, enrolled as a control in a pregnancy study.

The chain joins TRBV7-2 to TRBJ2-2; the D gene is possibly TRBD1 (6 bases). The CDR3 covers 16 residues. The germline V gene has CDR1 SGHTA and CDR2 FQGNSA. Deletions cut 4 bases from V and 0 bases from J, with 12 bases between. The CDR3 DNA reads as TGTGCCAGCAGCTCACAGGGCCCCGCGAACACCGGGGAGCTGTTTTTT. This translates into CASSSQGPANTGELFF.

The rearrangement uses TRBV18 and TRBJ1-2; 8 nucleotides agree with TRBD1. Germline CDR1 KGHSH, CDR2 LQKENI. This CDR3 has 15 amino acids. V gave up 4 bases and J gave up 8 bases; unmatched junction bases: 12. The CDR3 sequence: CASSLLGQGGGGYTF. The CDR3 bases are TGTGCCAGCTCACTTCTAGGACAGGGCGGAGGAGGCTACACCTTC.

The chain is built from TRBV5-4 and TRBJ1-1; 7 bases map to TRBD1. Germline V gene data show CDR1 as SGHNT and CDR2 as YYREEE (reference sequence). With 6 bases clipped from V and 7 bases from J, the junction kept 9 bases outside the gene matches. This CDR3 is built from 13 residues. The CDR3, as DNA: TGTGCCAGCACCTCGAAACAGGGGCTTGAAGCTTTCTTT. Its translation: CASTSKQGLEAFF.

The chain links TRBV7-9 to TRBJ2-1; 10 nucleotides align to TRBD1. Per the germline V gene, CDR1 is SEHNR and CDR2 is FQNEAQ (reference sequence). V was pared by 5 bases and J by 7 bases, with 5 bases of the junction left unmatched. The CDR3 spans 14 residues. CDR3 coding DNA: TGTGCCAGCAGCCTGGGACAGGGGAAGAATGAGCAGTTCTTC. Protein sequence: CASSLGQGKNEQFF.

The chain combines TRBV10-3 with TRBJ2-3; D is possibly TRBD1 (5 bases). V lost 2 bases and J lost 1, with 13 bases in between. Germline CDR1 and CDR2: ENHRY and SYGVKD. The CDR3 covers 16 residues. The CDR3 nucleotides read TGTGCCATCAGTGAGGGGCAGGGCAGGGGCACAGATACGCAGTATTTT. It translates to CAISEGQGRGTDTQYF.

Notes on this clone: This sample includes further DNA sequences coding for the same CDR3. Here the CDR3 reads CASSIGSWGTGGEQYF. As DNA, the CDR3 is TGTGCCAGTAGTATAGGGTCCTGGGGGACAGGCGGCGAGCAGTACTTC. The chain has TRBV19 and TRBJ2-7; 8 positions agree with TRBD1. This CDR3 spans 16 amino acids. Unmatched junction bases numbered 11, after V lost 1 base and J lost 6 bases. Looked up from germline, CDR1 is LNHDA and CDR2 is SQIVND (reference sequence).

The rearrangement joins TRBV11-2 to TRBJ2-7; TRBD1 might be the D (7 bases). This CDR3 spans 15 amino acids. V was trimmed by 5 bases and J by 4 bases, leaving 18 bases between them. Germline CDR1 and CDR2: SGHAT and FQNNGV. The CDR3 DNA reads as TGTGCCAGCAGCCCCCAATCGACAGGGACTTACGAGCAGTACTTC. This encodes CASSPQSTGTYEQYF.

The chain has TRBV5-1 and TRBJ2-3; TRBD2 aligns across 9 bases. The CDR3 consists of 15 residues. Germline V gene data show CDR1 as SGHRS and CDR2 as YFSETQ. Unmatched junction bases numbered 11, after V lost 6 bases and J lost 6 bases. The CDR3 nucleotides read TGCGCCAGCACCCGGGGACTAGCTTCGTTGGATACGCAGTATTTT. It yields the protein CASTRGLASLDTQYF.

This chain uses TRBV27 with TRBJ1-5, with TRBD1 as a possible D gene (6 bases). There are 15 residues in the CDR3. V lost 6 bases, J lost 4 bases, and 16 bases lay in between. Looked up from germline, CDR1 is MNHEY and CDR2 is SMNVEV (reference sequence). The DNA for the CDR3 is TGTGCCAGCAGCTCGAAGTGGGGGACAAATCAGCCCCAGCATTTT. Its translation is CASSSKWGTNQPQHF.

The chain joins TRBV4-3 to TRBJ2-1; 11 bases are shared with TRBD2. J lost 8 bases, V lost 2 bases, and 5 bases had no gene match. Germline-derived CDR1 and CDR2 are LGHNA and YSLEER. CDR3 length: 15 residues. CDR3 residues: CASSQLAGGPHEQFF. The CDR3 DNA sequence: TGCGCCAGCAGCCAATTAGCGGGGGGGCCTCATGAGCAGTTCTTC.

The chain links TRBV10-3 to TRBJ2-7, with 7 bases matching TRBD1. This CDR3 comprises 14 residues. Germline V gives CDR1 ENHRY, CDR2 SYGVKD. The V gene end was trimmed by 5 bases and the J gene end by 0 bases; junction bases not matched to a gene: 4. CDR3 sequence (DNA): TGTGCCATCAGTAACAGGGGTCCCTCCTACGAGCAGTACTTC. Its protein is CAISNRGPSYEQYF.

This chain links TRBV7-2 with TRBJ2-1; 9 nucleotides align to TRBD2. The CDR3 loop spans 15 amino acids. Germline assignment: CDR1 SGHTA and CDR2 FQGNSA. Unmatched junction bases numbered 3, after V lost 3 bases and J lost 3 bases. The CDR3 here is CASSFLTSGYNEQFF. The CDR3 DNA reads TGTGCCAGCAGCTTCCTGACTAGCGGCTACAATGAGCAGTTCTTC.

The chain uses TRBV30 and TRBJ2-7; possibly TRBD1 for D (6 bases). Trimming removed 2 bases from V and 3 bases from J, with 11 bases in between. Germline V CDR1 and CDR2: GTSNPN, SVGIG (reference sequence). The CDR3 spans 13 residues. CDR3 sequence (DNA): TGTGCCTGGAGTCGACAGGAACGCTACGAGCAGTACTTC. Its translation: CAWSRQERYEQYF.

This sequence joins TRBV30 and TRBJ1-4; D is unclear. Germline CDR1 GTSNPN, CDR2 SVGIG (reference sequence). Trimming took 3 bases from V and 3 from J, leaving 14 bases between them. This CDR3 comprises 15 residues. For the CDR3, the DNA is TGTGCCTGGAGCAACCTAGGGAGCTCTAATGAAAAACTGTTTTTT. Its protein product is CAWSNLGSSNEKLFF.

The chain uses TRBV13 and TRBJ2-1; D remains ambiguous. V was cut by 0 bases and J by 12 bases, with 18 bases left in between. The CDR3 runs to 15 residues. Germline CDR1 PRHDT, CDR2 FYEKMQ (reference sequence). DNA for the CDR3: TGTGCCAGCAGCTTAGGGGGCCTGACGCACAATTGGCAGTTCTTC. Amino acid sequence: CASSLGGLTHNWQFF.

The gene calls are TRBV6-6 and TRBJ2-5; 7 bases are a match to TRBD1. Per the germline V gene, CDR1 is MNHNY and CDR2 is SVGAGI (reference sequence). V was pared by 5 bases and J by 2 bases, with 8 bases of the junction left unmatched. The CDR3 is 15 residues long. The DNA for the CDR3 is TGTGCCAGCAGTCCCGTCAGGGGGATACAAGAGACCCAGTACTTC. Protein product: CASSPVRGIQETQYF.

This clone was detected only a few times. V usage is TRBV4-1 and J usage is TRBJ1-1, with no clear D. The germline V gene has CDR1 MGHRA and CDR2 YSYEKL. This CDR3 region has 14 residues. Trimming removed 1 base from V and 3 bases from J, with 9 bases in between. The CDR3: CASSQGVGDTEAFF. CDR3 sequence (DNA): TGCGCCAGCAGCCAAGGTGTCGGGGACACTGAAGCTTTCTTT.

The chain has TRBV6-5 and TRBJ2-7, with a weak D call TRBD1 (6 bases). V shed 8 bases and J shed 0 bases, with 14 bases lying between them. Germline V gene data show CDR1 as MNHEY and CDR2 as SVGAGI. This CDR3 has 14 residues. Here the CDR3 DNA reads TGTGCCAGCCGCAGAGGGGACACCTCCTACGAGCAGTACTTC. This translates into CASRRGDTSYEQYF.

This sequence joins TRBV29-1 and TRBJ2-7, with TRBD1 matching 8 bases. Trimming cost V 5 bases and J 5 bases; bases outside gene matches: 11. Germline V CDR1 and CDR2: SQVTM, ANQGSEA. The length of the CDR3 is 14 residues. The CDR3 DNA reads as TGCAGCGTTTCACGACGGGACAGGATCCACGAGCAGTACTTC. Translated: CSVSRRDRIHEQYF.

The V and J genes are TRBV2 and TRBJ1-2, with 8 bases fitting TRBD1. CDR3 size: 16 residues. Germline V gene lookup returns CDR1 SNHLY and CDR2 FYNNEI. V shed 4 bases and J 2 bases; nucleotides not matched to a gene: 9. The CDR3 here is CASSVRDRTQNYGYTF. The CDR3 DNA reads as TGTGCCAGCAGTGTGCGGGACAGGACCCAAAACTATGGCTACACCTTC.

The chain recombines TRBV2 with TRBJ1-1, with 10 nucleotides matching TRBD1. V shed 7 bases, J shed 2 bases, and the junction held 7 bases outside the gene matches. Germline CDR1 and CDR2: SNHLY and FYNNEI. The CDR3 runs to 15 residues. The CDR3 spells CASKETGGLNTEAFF. CDR3 nucleotide sequence: TGTGCCAGCAAAGAGACAGGGGGCCTTAACACTGAAGCTTTCTTT.